Shown below are 28 T cell receptor beta chains from a single sample sequenced in a study of T cells in Graves' hyperthyroidism and ophthalmopathy. The source material, RNA transcripts, was used to amplify TCR beta CDR3 regions. During a first-round RT-PCR of the TCR CDR3, the HTBI primer set was used. A single record per CDR3 protein comes from TCRdb applying MiXCR to the multiplex PCR reads. The sample holds hundreds of thousands of distinct CDR3 sequences; about 20% are singletons and the top ten take over 45%. The sequenced sample was blood. The receptor source for this set is a man aged 35-49 years with Graves' ophthalmopathy.

The CDR3 sequence: CASSPGLAGAVYEQYF. CDR3 DNA sequence: TGTGCCAGCAGTCCGGGACTAGCGGGAGCGGTATACGAGCAGTACTTC. V gene TRBV28 combines with J gene TRBJ2-7; 14 nucleotides agree with TRBD2. This CDR3 has 16 amino acids. Germline V gene lookup returns CDR1 MDHEN and CDR2 SYDVKM. V shed 5 bases and J 4 bases; nucleotides not matched to a gene: 7.

There are a few counts of this clonotype. The chain links TRBV20-1 to TRBJ2-7; 8 nucleotides agree with TRBD1. Trimming removed 3 bases from V and 3 bases from J; junction bases left unmatched: 4. CDR3 length: 13 amino acids. Germline values: CDR1 DFQATT, CDR2 SNEGSKA (reference sequence). The CDR3 DNA follows: TGCAGTGCTAGGTATACAGGGGGCTACGAGCAGTACTTC. The encoded protein is CSARYTGGYEQYF.

This clonotype was seen only a few times. Germline is not matched at one junction end, which may reflect a read error. V usage is TRBV3-1 and J usage is TRBJ1-1; D might be TRBD1 (6 bases). This CDR3 has 15 residues. Per the germline V gene, CDR1 is LGHDT and CDR2 is YNNKEL (reference sequence). CDR3 sequence (DNA): TGTGCCAGCAGCCAAGATTCGGGGGGCTACACTGAAACTTTCTTT. As protein: CASSQDSGGYTETFF.

The CDR3 bases are TGCGCCAGCAGCCAAGATCCGGCGGGCTATAGCAATCAGCCCCAGCATTTT. As protein: CASSQDPAGYSNQPQHF. The chain combines TRBV4-1 with TRBJ1-5; D remains ambiguous. V was trimmed by 0 bases and J by 0 bases, leaving 12 bases between them. The CDR3 has 17 residues. Germline V gives CDR1 MGHRA, CDR2 YSYEKL.

This chain links TRBV20-1 with TRBJ1-1; possibly TRBD1 for D (6 bases). Per the germline V gene, CDR1 is DFQATT and CDR2 is SNEGSKA (reference sequence). The CDR3 runs 13 residues. Trimming took off 6 bases at V and 5 bases at J, with 16 bases between the two ends. This CDR3 reads CSAKGQGRTEAFF. In nucleotides, the CDR3 is TGCAGTGCAAAAGGGCAGGGGCGAACTGAAGCTTTCTTT.

This clonotype was detected ten times or more. J is TRBJ1-5 and V is TRBV2; 9 bases agree with TRBD1. CDR3 length: 14 amino acids. V gave up 7 bases and J gave up 5 bases; unmatched junction bases: 6. Germline loops: CDR1 SNHLY, CDR2 FYNNEI. CDR3 region: CASKGTGFYQPQHF. CDR3 nucleotide sequence: TGTGCCAGCAAAGGGACAGGGTTTTATCAGCCCCAGCATTTT.

The V gene is TRBV2, the J gene TRBJ1-1; a possible D gene is TRBD1 (6 bases). The CDR3 length is 14 residues. Trimming left V 5 bases short and J 0 bases short, with 10 bases between. The germline V gene encodes CDR1 SNHLY and CDR2 FYNNEI. The DNA for the CDR3 is TGTGCCAGCAGTCCAGGGGCGGTGAACACTGAAGCTTTCTTT. Translating it yields CASSPGAVNTEAFF. The variable domain in full, completed from reference TRBV2 and TRBJ1-1, reads EPEVTQTPSHQVTQMGQEVILRCVPISNHLYFYWYRQILGQKVEFLVSFYNNEISEKSEIFDDQFSVERPDGSNFTLKIRSTKLEDSAMYFCASSPGAVNTEAFFGQGTRLTVV.

This clonotype was seen more than once but under ten times. The J gene is TRBJ1-1, the V gene TRBV19, with 7 bases identical to TRBD1. Germline values: CDR1 LNHDA, CDR2 SQIVND (reference sequence). The CDR3 totals 16 residues. After removal of 7 bases from V and 0 bases from J, the junction contained 11 bases not matched to a gene. CDR3 sequence: CASNRRDRPMNTEAFF. The CDR3 DNA is TGTGCCAGTAATCGACGGGACAGACCCATGAACACTGAAGCTTTCTTT.

The table lists this clonotype with many counts. J is TRBJ2-5 and V is TRBV11-2; 7 nucleotides match TRBD1. The J segment lost 0 bases and the V segment lost 5 bases, leaving 9 bases of the junction unmatched. Germline V gene lookup returns CDR1 SGHAT and CDR2 FQNNGV. The CDR3 extends over 16 amino acids. The CDR3 here is CASSPVRDRYQETQYF. The CDR3 nucleotides are TGTGCCAGCAGCCCCGTACGGGACAGATACCAAGAGACCCAGTACTTC. Full variable domain (outside the CDR3, taken from reference TRBV11-2 and TRBJ2-5): EAGVAQSPRYKIIEKRQSVAFWCNPISGHATLYWYQQILGQGPKLLIQFQNNGVVDDSQLPKDRFSAERLKGVDSTLKIQPAKLEDSAVYLCASSPVRDRYQETQYFGPGTRLLVL.

This clonotype has a count of ten or more. The chain links TRBV12-3 or TRBV12-4 to TRBJ2-5, with 11 bases lining up with TRBD2. The V gene end was trimmed by 5 bases and the J gene end by 4 bases; junction bases not matched to a gene: 3. This CDR3 comprises 14 residues. The DNA of the CDR3 is TGTGCCAGCAGTATTCTAGCGGGGGGAGAGACCCAGTACTTC. Residues: CASSILAGGETQYF.

J is TRBJ2-1 and V is TRBV12-3 or TRBV12-4, with TRBD1 matching 7 bases. After removal of 6 bases from V and 9 bases from J, the junction contained 11 bases not matched to a gene. This CDR3 region has 14 residues. CDR3 sequence (DNA): TGTGCCAGCAGCTCGGGACAGCCTACAGGTGAGCAGTTCTTC. It yields the protein CASSSGQPTGEQFF.

The chain is built from TRBV19 and TRBJ1-1; D gene ambiguous. The CDR3 runs 13 residues. Germline loops: CDR1 LNHDA, CDR2 SQIVND (reference sequence). V lost 3 bases, J lost 2 bases, and 7 bases lay in between. The CDR3 coding sequence is TGTGCCAGTAGTATGGCAGCTAACACTGAAGCTTTCTTT. Translated: CASSMAANTEAFF.

Only a few counts were recorded for this clonotype. V usage is TRBV2 and J usage is TRBJ2-1, with TRBD1 matching over 7 bases. V lost 6 bases to trimming and J lost 1 base; unmatched junction nucleotides: 3. This CDR3 is 14 amino acids long. Germline V gene data show CDR1 as SNHLY and CDR2 as FYNNEI. The CDR3 nucleotides are TGTGCCAGCAGGTGGGACAGTTCCTACAATGAGCAGTTCTTC. Protein sequence: CASRWDSSYNEQFF.

There are a few counts of this clonotype. V and J are TRBV28 and TRBJ2-1, with no clear D. This CDR3 has 11 amino acids. The V gene lost 4 bases and the J gene lost 8 bases, with 6 bases spanning the gap. The germline CDR1 and CDR2 sequences are MDHEN and SYDVKM. Here the CDR3 DNA reads TGTGCCAGCAGTTCCTTCTATGAGCAGTTCTTC. Translated: CASSSFYEQFF. Supplemented by reference TRBV28 and TRBJ2-1, the full variable domain reads DVKVTQSSRYLVKRTGEKVFLECVQDMDHENMFWYRQDPGLGLRLIYFSYDVKMKEKGDIPEGYSVSREKKERFSLILESASTNQTSMYLCASSSFYEQFFGPGTRLTVL.

This clonotype was found a few times. This sequence joins TRBV19 and TRBJ1-2, with 7 bases fitting TRBD1. The CDR3 length is 16 residues. Germline loops: CDR1 LNHDA, CDR2 SQIVND (reference sequence). V trimming: 6 bases; J trimming: 7 bases; junction bases outside the gene matches: 17. In DNA form, the CDR3 reads TGTGCCAGTAGCCTACAGGGGAAGTTGATAATGGGTGGCTACACCTTC. Amino acid sequence: CASSLQGKLIMGGYTF.

This clonotype was seen only a few times. The chain recombines TRBV6-2 or TRBV6-3 with TRBJ2-7, with D perhaps assigned TRBD1 or TRBD2 (6 bases each). Trimming removed 3 bases from V and 0 bases from J, with 21 bases in between. The CDR3 consists of 18 residues. Per germline, CDR1 MNHEY and CDR2 SVGEGT. CDR3 bases: TGTGCCAGCAGTTATCCCCGTCCGGGGGCCCCGGTCTCCTACGAGCAGTACTTC. Translated: CASSYPRPGAPVSYEQYF.

This clonotype has at least ten counts. The rearrangement joins TRBV7-9 to TRBJ1-5, with no clear D. V lost 1 base and J 5 bases, leaving 15 bases between the germline ends. CDR3 length: 16 residues. CDR1 is SEHNR and CDR2 is FQNEAQ in the germline V gene (reference sequence). In nucleotides, the CDR3 is TGTGCCAGCAGCTTAGGTTTAGGGCTGGAGGATCAGCCCCAGCATTTT. It translates to CASSLGLGLEDQPQHF.

This clonotype was counted only a few times. The rearrangement joins TRBV20-1 to TRBJ2-3; 10 bases align to TRBD2. The CDR3 covers 15 residues. V gave up 3 bases and J gave up 4 bases; unmatched junction bases: 7. The germline V gene encodes CDR1 DFQATT and CDR2 SNEGSKA (reference sequence). The chain's CDR3 is CSASPLAGDPDTQYF. CDR3 bases: TGCAGTGCTAGTCCCCTAGCGGGAGACCCAGATACGCAGTATTTT.

On this clonotype: The conserved closing phenylalanine or tryptophan is absent in this CDR3, likely reflecting a read error. The genes are TRBV19 and TRBJ1-2, with 7 bases matching TRBD1. The CDR3 covers 17 residues. The V segment lost 5 bases and the J segment 3 bases; nucleotides outside the gene matches: 15. The germline V gene encodes CDR1 LNHDA and CDR2 SQIVND (reference sequence). The DNA for the CDR3 is TGTGCCAGTAGTGAGGGACAGACCCCACTGCTAGACTATGGCTACACCCTC. It encodes CASSEGQTPLLDYGYTL.

This clonotype was seen a few times. The gene calls are TRBV2 and TRBJ1-1; D might be TRBD1 (6 bases). CDR3 length equals 15 residues. V lost 6 bases and J lost 4, with 18 bases in between. Per germline, CDR1 SNHLY and CDR2 FYNNEI. The CDR3 region has the DNA TGTGCCAGCAGGGACGGGGGCGAAGCGACCACTGAAGCTTTCTTT. Its protein is CASRDGGEATTEAFF. Complete variable domain (other parts from reference TRBV2 and TRBJ1-1): EPEVTQTPSHQVTQMGQEVILRCVPISNHLYFYWYRQILGQKVEFLVSFYNNEISEKSEIFDDQFSVERPDGSNFTLKIRSTKLEDSAMYFCASRDGGEATTEAFFGQGTRLTVV.

Details on this clonotype: A much larger clone differs from this one at a single base, so this may be a read error. V is TRBV6-1 and J is TRBJ2-1; TRBD2 is a possible D gene (6 bases). Germline values: CDR1 MNHNS, CDR2 SASEGT. This CDR3 comprises 13 residues. Trimming cost V 4 bases and J 8 bases, with 12 bases left between them. CDR3 region: CASSVTGVDEQFF. CDR3 coding DNA: TGTGCCAGCAGTGTGACGGGAGTCGATGAGCAGTTCTTC.

The genes are TRBV18 and TRBJ1-4; D ambiguous. Germline V lookup: CDR1 KGHSH, CDR2 LQKENI. This CDR3 is built from 14 residues. Trimming stripped 3 bases from V and 0 bases from J, with 5 bases between. CDR3 residues: CASSPHATNEKLFF. CDR3 nucleotides: TGTGCCAGCTCACCCCACGCAACTAATGAAAAACTGTTTTTT.

The table lists this clonotype with many counts. The V call is TRBV27, the J call TRBJ2-1; the match to TRBD1 covers 9 bases. Germline V gene lookup returns CDR1 MNHEY and CDR2 SMNVEV (reference sequence). Unmatched junction bases numbered 3, after V lost 2 bases and J lost 4 bases. The CDR3 is made up of 15 amino acids. This chain's CDR3 is CASSLRGTGYNEQFF. CDR3 nucleotide sequence: TGTGCCAGCAGTTTAAGAGGGACAGGGTACAATGAGCAGTTCTTC.

On this clonotype itself: One end of the junction varies from germline; a read error may be responsible. This chain uses TRBV6-1 with TRBJ2-1, with D uncertain. The CDR3 consists of 15 residues. The V gene's germline CDR1 is MNHNS and CDR2 SASEGT. CDR3 protein: CANSRTLSSYNEQFF. The CDR3 bases are TGTGCCAACAGTAGGACGTTGAGCTCCTACAATGAGCAGTTCTTC.

The chain carries TRBV29-1 and TRBJ2-2, with 13 positions matching TRBD2. V was clipped by 7 bases and J by 6 bases; unmatched bases: 5. Germline V lookup: CDR1 SQVTM, CDR2 ANQGSEA. This CDR3 has 14 amino acids. CDR3 in DNA: TGCAGCGGGAGGACTAGCGGGAGACCCGGGGAGCTGTTTTTT. It codes for CSGRTSGRPGELFF.

This clonotype was counted between two and nine times. The chain couples TRBV10-2 to TRBJ1-5; the D is unclear. This CDR3 spans 14 amino acids. From germline, CDR1 is WSHSY and CDR2 SAAADI. The V and J ends lost 2 bases and 8 bases respectively, with 13 bases between them. Here the CDR3 DNA reads TGCGCCAGCAGTGAGGGGATGGAGGTGGAGCCCCAGCATTTT. Protein: CASSEGMEVEPQHF.

This clonotype was detected a few times. CDR3 coding DNA: TGTGCCAGCTCACCATGGGGAGGTAGCGGTAAAGAGACCCAGTACTTC. Translation: CASSPWGGSGKETQYF. This chain connects TRBV18 to TRBJ2-5; TRBD2 is a possible D gene (6 bases). The V and J ends lost 2 bases and 3 bases respectively, with 16 bases between them. This CDR3 is 16 amino acids long. Germline V CDR1 and CDR2: KGHSH, LQKENI. Full variable domain (rest looked up from reference TRBV18 and TRBJ2-5): NAGVMQNPRHLVRRRGQEARLRCSPMKGHSHVYWYRQLPEEGLKFMVYLQKENIIDESGMPKERFSAEFPKEGPSILRIQQVVRGDSAAYFCASSPWGGSGKETQYFGPGTRLLVL.

The chain links TRBV3-1 to TRBJ2-5; 9 nucleotides align to TRBD2. Germline CDR1 LGHDT, CDR2 YNNKEL (reference sequence). The CDR3 consists of 13 residues. The junction had 2 bases not matched to a gene; V was cut back by 6 bases and J by 3 bases. The CDR3 sequence is CASRGLAKETQYF. The CDR3 DNA follows: TGTGCCAGCAGGGGACTAGCAAAAGAGACCCAGTACTTC.